The 10 T cell receptor beta chains below were found in one sample sequenced in a study of blood T cell repertoires in COVID-19. Repertoires were generated with immunoSEQ multiplex PCR, while TCRdb's copy carries only in-frame clones and drops some. The sample includes about 200,000 clones, approximately 84% of them seen just once. The source material was peripheral blood. The source of these receptors is a human donor with acute or convalescent COVID-19. The donor label of this sample is uncertain.

The table lists this clone with a few counts. The rearrangement joins TRBV3-1 (or the pseudogene TRBV3-2) to TRBJ1-1; possible D gene TRBD1, 5 bases. V was clipped by 4 bases and J by 5 bases, with 11 bases between them. The CDR3 loop spans 13 amino acids. The V gene's germline CDR1 is LGHDT and CDR2 YNNKEL (reference sequence). CDR3 bases: TGTGCCAGCAGCCCGAGGGAGGGGACTGAAGCTTTCTTT. Translating gives CASSPREGTEAFF.

This clone turned up a few times. The chain joins TRBV7-6 to TRBJ2-5; 12 bases line up with TRBD1. The CDR3 is made up of 15 amino acids. The ends lost 6 bases at V and 5 bases at J; junction bases unmatched: 7. Per the germline V gene, CDR1 is SGHVS and CDR2 is FNYEAQ. DNA for the CDR3: TGTGCCAGCAGGCCCGGGACAGGGGGCGCCGAGACCCAGTACTTC. Its protein is CASRPGTGGAETQYF. Using reference TRBV7-6 and TRBJ2-5 for the parts outside the CDR3, the full variable domain is GAGVSQSPRYKVTKRGQDVALRCDPISGHVSLYWYRQALGQGPEFLTYFNYEAQQDKSGLPNDRFSAERPEGSISTLTIQRTEQRDSAMYRCASRPGTGGAETQYFGPGTRLLVL.

The chain recombines TRBV24-1 with TRBJ1-4, with a tentative D call TRBD1 (6 bases). This CDR3 spans 13 amino acids. Looked up from germline, CDR1 is KGHDR and CDR2 is SFDVKD. Trimming removed 6 bases at V and 3 bases at J, with 7 bases between. This CDR3 reads CATSTGSNEKLFF. The CDR3 DNA sequence: TGTGCCACCAGTACAGGGTCTAATGAAAAACTGTTTTTT.

The V gene is TRBV28, the J gene TRBJ2-2; 7 bases fit TRBD1. CDR1 is MDHEN, CDR2 SYDVKM, per germline. The length of the CDR3 is 22 residues. V dropped 3 bases and J dropped 5; count of bases not matched to a gene: 27. The chain's CDR3 is CASSFWPFGPTGPLTRTGELFF. For the CDR3, the DNA is TGTGCCAGCAGTTTTTGGCCCTTTGGTCCGACAGGGCCCCTCACGAGGACCGGGGAGCTGTTTTTT.

The chain carries TRBV6-5 and TRBJ2-3, with D possibly matching TRBD2 (6 bases). Germline V gene data show CDR1 as MNHEY and CDR2 as SVGAGI. The V and J ends lost 5 bases and 7 bases respectively, with 16 bases between them. The CDR3 is 14 amino acids. CDR3: CASSSRRGYYTQYF. Written as DNA, the CDR3 is TGTGCCAGCAGTAGCAGGAGGGGTTACTATACGCAGTATTTT.

This sequence joins TRBV6-6 and TRBJ2-4, with 13 bases identical to TRBD2. Trimming removed 5 bases from V and 0 bases from J; junction bases left unmatched: 7. This CDR3 spans 18 amino acids. The germline V gene encodes CDR1 MNHNY and CDR2 SVGAGI (reference sequence). CDR3 amino acids: CASSLGTSGTLAKNIQYF. Written as DNA, the CDR3 is TGTGCCAGCAGTCTCGGGACTAGCGGGACGCTAGCCAAAAACATTCAGTACTTC.

J is TRBJ2-5 and V is TRBV19; 9 nucleotides match TRBD2. The CDR3 runs 14 residues. Germline CDR1 reads LNHDA; CDR2 reads SQIVND (reference sequence). The V gene end was trimmed by 7 bases and the J gene end by 5 bases; junction bases not matched to a gene: 8. In nucleotides, the CDR3 is TGTGCCAGTAAAAGGCGGGAGGGAGGTGAGACCCAGTACTTC. Encoded protein: CASKRREGGETQYF.

J is TRBJ1-5 and V is TRBV15, with D maybe TRBD1 (6 bases). The germline gives CDR1 LNHNV, CDR2 YYDKDF (reference sequence). The CDR3 sequence is 17 residues long. The V end was cut by 0 bases, the J end by 7 bases, with 19 bases between. Written as DNA, the CDR3 is TGTGCCACCAGCAGAGATCGGGCGGGCAGGGGTAGACAGCCCCAGCATTTT. This sequence encodes CATSRDRAGRGRQPQHF.

The table lists this clone with a few counts. The chain couples TRBV30 to TRBJ2-6; 8 nucleotides match TRBD1. CDR1 GTSNPN and CDR2 SVGIG come from the germline V gene (reference sequence). J was trimmed by 11 bases and V by 5 bases; bases with no gene match: 5. The CDR3 is made up of 12 amino acids. The CDR3 nucleotides read TGTGCCTGGGTCCAGGGGGCTCACGTCCTGACTTTC. Translating gives CAWVQGAHVLTF.

The chain has TRBV10-3 and TRBJ1-5; 8 nucleotides match TRBD1. The ends lost 3 bases at V and 6 bases at J; junction bases unmatched: 10. The CDR3 is made up of 16 amino acids. Germline CDR1 reads ENHRY; CDR2 reads SYGVKD. CDR3 sequence reads: CAISDSDRASSQPQHF. In DNA, the CDR3 is TGTGCCATCAGTGATTCGGACAGGGCAAGTAGTCAGCCCCAGCATTTT.